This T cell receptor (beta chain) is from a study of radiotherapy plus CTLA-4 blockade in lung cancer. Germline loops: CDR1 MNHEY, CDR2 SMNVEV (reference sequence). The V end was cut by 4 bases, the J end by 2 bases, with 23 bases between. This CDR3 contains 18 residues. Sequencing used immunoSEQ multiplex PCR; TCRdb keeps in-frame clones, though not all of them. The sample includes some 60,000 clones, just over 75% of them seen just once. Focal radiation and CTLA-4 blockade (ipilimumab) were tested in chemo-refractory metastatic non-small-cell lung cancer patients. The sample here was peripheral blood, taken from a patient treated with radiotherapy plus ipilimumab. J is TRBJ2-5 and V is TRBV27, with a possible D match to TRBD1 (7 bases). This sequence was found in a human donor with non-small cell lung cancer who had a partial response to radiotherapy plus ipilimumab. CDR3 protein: CASSYGGQPLYPQETQYF. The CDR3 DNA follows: TGTGCCAGCAGTTACGGGGGACAGCCCCTCTACCCTCAAGAGACCCAGTACTTC.